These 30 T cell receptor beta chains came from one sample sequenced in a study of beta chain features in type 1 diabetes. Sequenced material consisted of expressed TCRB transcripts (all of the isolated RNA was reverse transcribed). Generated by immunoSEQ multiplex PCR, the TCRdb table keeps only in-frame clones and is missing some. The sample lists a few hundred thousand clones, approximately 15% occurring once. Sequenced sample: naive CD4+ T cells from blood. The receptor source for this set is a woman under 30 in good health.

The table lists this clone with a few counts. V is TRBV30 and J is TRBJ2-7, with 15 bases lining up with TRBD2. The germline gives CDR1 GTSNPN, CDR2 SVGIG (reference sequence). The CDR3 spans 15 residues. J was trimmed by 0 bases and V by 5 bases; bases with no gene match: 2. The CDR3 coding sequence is TGTGCCTGGGGACTAGCGGGAGGGTTCTCCTACGAGCAGTACTTC. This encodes CAWGLAGGFSYEQYF.

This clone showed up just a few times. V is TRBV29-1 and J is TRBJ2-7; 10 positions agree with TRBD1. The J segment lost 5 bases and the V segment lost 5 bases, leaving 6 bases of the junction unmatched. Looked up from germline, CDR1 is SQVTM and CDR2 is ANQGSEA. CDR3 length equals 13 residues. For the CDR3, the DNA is TGCAGCGTTCGACAGGGGGCTGCGAACGAGCAGTACTTC. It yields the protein CSVRQGAANEQYF.

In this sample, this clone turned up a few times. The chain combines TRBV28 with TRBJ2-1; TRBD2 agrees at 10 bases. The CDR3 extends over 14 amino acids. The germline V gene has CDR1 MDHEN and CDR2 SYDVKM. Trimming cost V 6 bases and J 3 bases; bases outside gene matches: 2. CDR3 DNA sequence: TGTGCCAGCAGAAAGCGGGAGGGCTACAATGAGCAGTTCTTC. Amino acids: CASRKREGYNEQFF.

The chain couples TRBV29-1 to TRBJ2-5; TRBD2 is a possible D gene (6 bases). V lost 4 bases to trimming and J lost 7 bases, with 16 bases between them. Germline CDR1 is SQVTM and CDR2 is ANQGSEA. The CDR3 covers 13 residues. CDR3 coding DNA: TGCAGCGTTGTTGGGTCTAGGAGGGTGACCCAGTACTTC. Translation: CSVVGSRRVTQYF.

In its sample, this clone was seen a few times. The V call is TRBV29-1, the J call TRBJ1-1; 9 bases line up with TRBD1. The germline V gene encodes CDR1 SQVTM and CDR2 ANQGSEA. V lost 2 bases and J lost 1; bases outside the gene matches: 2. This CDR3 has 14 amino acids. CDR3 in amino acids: CSVEPGQGNTEAFF. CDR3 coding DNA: TGCAGCGTTGAACCGGGACAGGGGAACACTGAAGCTTTCTTT.

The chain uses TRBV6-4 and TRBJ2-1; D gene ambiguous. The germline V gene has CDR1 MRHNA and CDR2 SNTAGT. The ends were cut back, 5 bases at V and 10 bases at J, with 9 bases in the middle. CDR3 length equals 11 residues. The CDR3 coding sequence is TGTGCCAGCAGTTTTGAGAACGAGCAGTTCTTC. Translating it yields CASSFENEQFF.

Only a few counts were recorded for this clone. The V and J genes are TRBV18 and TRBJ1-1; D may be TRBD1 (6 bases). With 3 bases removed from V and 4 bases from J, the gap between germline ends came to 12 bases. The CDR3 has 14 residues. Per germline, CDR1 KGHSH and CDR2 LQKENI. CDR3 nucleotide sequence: TGTGCCAGCTCACCCAGACAGGAAATCACTGAAGCTTTCTTT. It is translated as CASSPRQEITEAFF.

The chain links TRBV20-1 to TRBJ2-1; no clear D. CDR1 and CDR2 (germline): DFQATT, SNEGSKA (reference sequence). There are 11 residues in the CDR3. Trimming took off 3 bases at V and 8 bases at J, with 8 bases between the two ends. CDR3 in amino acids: CSARSAYEQFF. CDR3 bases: TGCAGTGCTAGGTCAGCGTATGAGCAGTTCTTC.

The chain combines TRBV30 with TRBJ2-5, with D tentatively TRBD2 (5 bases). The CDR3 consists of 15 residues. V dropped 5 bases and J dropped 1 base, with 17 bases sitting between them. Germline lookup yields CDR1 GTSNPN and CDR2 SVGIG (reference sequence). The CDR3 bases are TGTGCCTGGGGTAGGACTCCACCATTCCAAGAGACCCAGTACTTC. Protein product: CAWGRTPPFQETQYF.

CDR3 in amino acids: CSVLTGVLNQPQHF. DNA of the CDR3: TGCAGCGTCCTTACAGGGGTCCTCAATCAGCCCCAGCATTTT. The rearrangement uses TRBV29-1 and TRBJ1-5; 7 bases line up with TRBD1. Germline V gene data show CDR1 as SQVTM and CDR2 as ANQGSEA. V was clipped by 6 bases and J by 3 bases; unmatched bases: 8. The CDR3 length is 14 residues.

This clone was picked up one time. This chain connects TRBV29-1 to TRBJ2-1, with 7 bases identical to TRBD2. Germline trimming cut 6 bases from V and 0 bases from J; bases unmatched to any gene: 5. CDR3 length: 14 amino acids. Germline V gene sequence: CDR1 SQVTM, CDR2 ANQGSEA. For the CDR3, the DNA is TGCAGCGTGTCGGGGGGAGGCTCCTACAATGAGCAGTTCTTC. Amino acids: CSVSGGGSYNEQFF.

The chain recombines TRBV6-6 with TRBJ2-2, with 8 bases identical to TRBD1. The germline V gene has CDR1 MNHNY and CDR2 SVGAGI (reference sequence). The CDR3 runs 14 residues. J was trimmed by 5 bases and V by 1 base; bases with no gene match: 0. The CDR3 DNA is TGTGCCAGCAGTTACTACAGGGGGACCGGGGAGCTGTTTTTT. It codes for CASSYYRGTGELFF.

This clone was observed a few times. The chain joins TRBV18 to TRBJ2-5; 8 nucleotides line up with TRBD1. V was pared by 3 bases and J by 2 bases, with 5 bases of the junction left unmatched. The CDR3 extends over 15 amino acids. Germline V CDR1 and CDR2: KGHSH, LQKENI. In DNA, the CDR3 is TGTGCCAGCTCACCCAGGACAGGGAAGCAAGAGACCCAGTACTTC. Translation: CASSPRTGKQETQYF.

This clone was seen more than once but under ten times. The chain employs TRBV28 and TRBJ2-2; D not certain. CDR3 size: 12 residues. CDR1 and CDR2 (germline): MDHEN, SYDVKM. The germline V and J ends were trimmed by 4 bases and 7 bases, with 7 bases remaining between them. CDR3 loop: CASSSNYGELFF. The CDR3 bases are TGTGCCAGCAGTTCTAACTACGGGGAGCTGTTTTTT. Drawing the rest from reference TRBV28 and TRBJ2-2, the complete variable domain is DVKVTQSSRYLVKRTGEKVFLECVQDMDHENMFWYRQDPGLGLRLIYFSYDVKMKEKGDIPEGYSVSREKKERFSLILESASTNQTSMYLCASSSNYGELFFGEGSRLTVL.

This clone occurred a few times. For the CDR3, the DNA is TGCGCCAGCAGCCAAGATTCCGCGGGTCAGCCCCAGCATTTT. Amino acid sequence: CASSQDSAGQPQHF. The rearrangement joins TRBV4-1 to TRBJ1-5; D remains unclear. V was pared by 0 bases and J by 6 bases, with 9 bases between. This CDR3 is built from 14 residues. Germline V gene sequence: CDR1 MGHRA, CDR2 YSYEKL.

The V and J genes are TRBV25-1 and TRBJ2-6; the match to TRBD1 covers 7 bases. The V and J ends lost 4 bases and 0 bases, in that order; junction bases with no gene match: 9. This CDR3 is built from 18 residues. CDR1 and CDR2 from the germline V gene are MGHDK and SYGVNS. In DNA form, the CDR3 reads TGTGCCAGCAGTGCAAACAGGGGTGGCCGCTCTGGGGCCAACGTCCTGACTTTC. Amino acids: CASSANRGGRSGANVLTF.

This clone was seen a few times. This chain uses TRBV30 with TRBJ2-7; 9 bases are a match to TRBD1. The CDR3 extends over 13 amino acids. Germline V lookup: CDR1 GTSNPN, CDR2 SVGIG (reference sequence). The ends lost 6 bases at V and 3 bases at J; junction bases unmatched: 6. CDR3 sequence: CACRRDRVYEQYF. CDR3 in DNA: TGTGCCTGTCGCCGGGACAGGGTCTACGAGCAGTACTTC.

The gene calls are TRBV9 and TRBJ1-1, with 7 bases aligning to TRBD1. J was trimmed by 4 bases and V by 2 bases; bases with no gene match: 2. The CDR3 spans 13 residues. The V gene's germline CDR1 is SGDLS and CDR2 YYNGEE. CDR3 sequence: CASSVGQATEAFF. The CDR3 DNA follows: TGTGCCAGCAGCGTCGGACAGGCCACTGAAGCTTTCTTT.

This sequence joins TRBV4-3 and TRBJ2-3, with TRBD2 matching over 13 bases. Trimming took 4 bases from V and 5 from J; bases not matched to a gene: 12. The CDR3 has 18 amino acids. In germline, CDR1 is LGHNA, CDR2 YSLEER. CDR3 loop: CASSPRGLAGPSGDTQYF. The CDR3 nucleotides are TGCGCCAGCAGCCCCCGGGGACTAGCGGGACCGAGTGGAGATACGCAGTATTTT.

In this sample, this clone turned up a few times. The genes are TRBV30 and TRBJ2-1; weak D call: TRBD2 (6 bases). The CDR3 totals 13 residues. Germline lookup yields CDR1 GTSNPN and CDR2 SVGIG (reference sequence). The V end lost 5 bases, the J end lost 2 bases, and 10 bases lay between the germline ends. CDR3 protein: CAWVEGTYNEQFF. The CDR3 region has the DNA TGTGCCTGGGTGGAGGGAACCTACAATGAGCAGTTCTTC.

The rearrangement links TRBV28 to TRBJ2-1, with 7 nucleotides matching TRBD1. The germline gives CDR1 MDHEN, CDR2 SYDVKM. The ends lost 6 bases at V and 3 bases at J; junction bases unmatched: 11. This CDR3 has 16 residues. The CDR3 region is CASRQAGTVIYNEQFF. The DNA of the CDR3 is TGTGCCAGCAGGCAGGCCGGGACAGTTATCTACAATGAGCAGTTCTTC.

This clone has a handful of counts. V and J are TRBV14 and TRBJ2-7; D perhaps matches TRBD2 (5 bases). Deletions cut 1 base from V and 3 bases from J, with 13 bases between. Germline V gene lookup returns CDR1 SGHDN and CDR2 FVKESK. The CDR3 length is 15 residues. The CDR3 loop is CASSQAGVGRYEQYF. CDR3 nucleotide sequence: TGTGCCAGCAGCCAAGCCGGGGTGGGCCGCTACGAGCAGTACTTC.

CDR3 loop: CASSQDDRKETQYF. Here the CDR3 DNA reads TGCGCCAGCAGCCAAGACGACAGGAAAGAGACCCAGTACTTC. The V gene is TRBV4-1, the J gene TRBJ2-5; D is perhaps TRBD1 (6 bases). With 0 bases removed from V and 3 bases from J, the gap between germline ends came to 8 bases. Looked up from germline, CDR1 is MGHRA and CDR2 is YSYEKL. This CDR3 contains 14 residues.

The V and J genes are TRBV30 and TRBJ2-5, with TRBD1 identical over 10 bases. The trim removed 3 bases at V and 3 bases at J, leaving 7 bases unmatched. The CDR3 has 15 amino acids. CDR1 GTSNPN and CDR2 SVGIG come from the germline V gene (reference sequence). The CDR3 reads CAWSPGTGAKETQYF. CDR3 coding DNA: TGTGCCTGGAGCCCCGGGACAGGGGCGAAAGAGACCCAGTACTTC.

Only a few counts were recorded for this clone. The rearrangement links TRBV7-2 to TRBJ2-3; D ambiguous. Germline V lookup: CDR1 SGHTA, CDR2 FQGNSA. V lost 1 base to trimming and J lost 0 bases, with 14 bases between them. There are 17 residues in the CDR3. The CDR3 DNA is TGTGCCAGCAGCTTAGTGGCTCGGGTACATAGCACAGATACGCAGTATTTT. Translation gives CASSLVARVHSTDTQYF.

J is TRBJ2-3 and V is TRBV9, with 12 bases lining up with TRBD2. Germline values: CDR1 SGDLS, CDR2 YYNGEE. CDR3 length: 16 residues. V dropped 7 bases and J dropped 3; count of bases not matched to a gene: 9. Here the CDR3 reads CASHPTSGSWTDTQYF. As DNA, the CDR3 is TGTGCCAGCCACCCGACTAGCGGGAGTTGGACAGATACGCAGTATTTT.

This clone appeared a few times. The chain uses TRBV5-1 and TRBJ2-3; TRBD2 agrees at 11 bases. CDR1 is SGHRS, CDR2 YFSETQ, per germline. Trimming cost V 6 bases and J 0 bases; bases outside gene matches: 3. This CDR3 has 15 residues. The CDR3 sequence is CASTGTSGSTDTQYF. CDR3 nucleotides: TGCGCCAGCACCGGGACTAGCGGAAGCACAGATACGCAGTATTTT.

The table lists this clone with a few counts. CDR3 in amino acids: CASSLTSGTGVYEQYF. For the CDR3, the DNA is TGTGCCAGCAGTCTCACCTCCGGGACAGGGGTCTACGAGCAGTACTTC. The chain recombines TRBV27 with TRBJ2-7; TRBD1 matches 10 bases. Germline-derived CDR1 and CDR2 are MNHEY and SMNVEV (reference sequence). The trim removed 5 bases at V and 3 bases at J, leaving 10 bases unmatched. The CDR3 spans 16 residues.

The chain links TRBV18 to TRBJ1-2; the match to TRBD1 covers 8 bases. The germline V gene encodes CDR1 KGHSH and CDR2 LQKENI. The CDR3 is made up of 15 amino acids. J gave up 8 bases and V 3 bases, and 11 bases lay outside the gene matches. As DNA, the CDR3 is TGTGCCAGCTCACCGGGCCAGGGGGCAGTCAACGGCTACACCTTC. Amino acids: CASSPGQGAVNGYTF.

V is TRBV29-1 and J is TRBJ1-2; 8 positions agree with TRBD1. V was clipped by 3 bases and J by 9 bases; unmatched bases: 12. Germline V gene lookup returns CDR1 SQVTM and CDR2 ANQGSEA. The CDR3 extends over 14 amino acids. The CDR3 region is CSVDFRAGGRSYTF. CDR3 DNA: TGCAGCGTTGATTTTCGGGCAGGGGGCAGGAGCTACACCTTC.